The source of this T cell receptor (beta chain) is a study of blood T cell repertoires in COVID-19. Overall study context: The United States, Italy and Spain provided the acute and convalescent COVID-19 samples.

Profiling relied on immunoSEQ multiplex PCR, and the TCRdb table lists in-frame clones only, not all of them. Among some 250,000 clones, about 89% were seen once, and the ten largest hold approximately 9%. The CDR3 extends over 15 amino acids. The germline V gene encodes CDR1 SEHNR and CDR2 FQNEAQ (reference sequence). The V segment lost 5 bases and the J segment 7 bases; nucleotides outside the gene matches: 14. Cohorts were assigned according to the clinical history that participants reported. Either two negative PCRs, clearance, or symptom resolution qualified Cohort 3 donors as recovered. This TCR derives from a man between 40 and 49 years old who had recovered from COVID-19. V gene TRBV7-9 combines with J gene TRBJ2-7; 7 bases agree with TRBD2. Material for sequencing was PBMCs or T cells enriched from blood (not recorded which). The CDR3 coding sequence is TGTGCCAGCAGCGCCCCGTTGGGGGGGATGCGGGAGCAGTACTTC. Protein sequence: CASSAPLGGMREQYF.